This paragraph covers one TCR beta chain sequence. Its antigen remains unidentified. The PCR contained 60 Vbeta and 13 Jbeta primers. Generated by immunoSEQ multiplex PCR, the TCRdb table keeps only in-frame clones and is missing some. This sample has 65,000 to 90,000 clones, with 73% found just once. CDR1 LNHDA and CDR2 SQIVND come from the germline V gene (reference sequence). CDR3 length equals 15 residues. Trimming took off 1 base at V and 0 bases at J, with 7 bases between the two ends. The sample originates from a study of cytomegalovirus exposure and HLA in healthy donors. As for the study in general: Earlier, 110 million or so unique TCR beta sequences were recovered from about 200 million T cells by an analysis.

Study results and limitations: Analysis was carried out at a later point, and it linked a missense DCLRE1C variant to TCR beta V- and J-gene trimming.

This TCR was recovered from a woman between 40 and 55 years old in good health and CMV-seropositive. Sequenced material: PBMCs. The chain combines TRBV19 with TRBJ1-5; D gene unclear. The CDR3 DNA follows: TGTGCCAGTAGTATAGTTTTGTATAGCAATCAGCCCCAGCATTTT. Protein product: CASSIVLYSNQPQHF.